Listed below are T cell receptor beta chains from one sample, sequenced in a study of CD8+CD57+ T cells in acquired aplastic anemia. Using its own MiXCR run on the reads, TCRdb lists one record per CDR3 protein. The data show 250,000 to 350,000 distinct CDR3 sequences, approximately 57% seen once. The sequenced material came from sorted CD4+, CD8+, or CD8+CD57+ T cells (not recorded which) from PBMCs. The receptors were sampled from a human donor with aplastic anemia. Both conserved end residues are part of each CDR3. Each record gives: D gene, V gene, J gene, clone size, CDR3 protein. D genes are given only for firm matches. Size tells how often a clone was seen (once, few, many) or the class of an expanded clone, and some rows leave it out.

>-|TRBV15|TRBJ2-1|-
CAASRDTYEQFF
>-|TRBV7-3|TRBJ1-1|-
CASSLGGQGYEAFF
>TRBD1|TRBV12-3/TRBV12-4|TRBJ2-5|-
CASSTGQGRETQYF
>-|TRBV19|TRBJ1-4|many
CASSASTGMGEKLFF
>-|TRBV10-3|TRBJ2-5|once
CAISESTPKTQYF
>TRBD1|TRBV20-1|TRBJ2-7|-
CSAHRGRSSYEKNF
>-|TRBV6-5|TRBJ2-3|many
CASRRRRASTDTQYF
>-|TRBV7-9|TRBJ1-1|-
CASSLAGRDEAFF
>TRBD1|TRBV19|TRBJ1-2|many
CASSSTDRVYGYTF
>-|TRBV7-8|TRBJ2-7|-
CASSPQTGDEKCF
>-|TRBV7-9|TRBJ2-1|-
CASSTPRGGYNEQFF
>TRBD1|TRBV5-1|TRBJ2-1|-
CASSLDGQGANEQFF
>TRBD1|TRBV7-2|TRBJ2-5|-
CASSSQGGAQVETQYF
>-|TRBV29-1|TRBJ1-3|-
CSVADTNSGNTIYF
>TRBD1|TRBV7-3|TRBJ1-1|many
CASSLGGQGTEAFF
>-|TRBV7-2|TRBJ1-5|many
CASSSNSNQPQHF
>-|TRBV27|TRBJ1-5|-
CASSSSKVYQPQHF
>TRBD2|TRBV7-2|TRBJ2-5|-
CASSSPGGQRETQYF
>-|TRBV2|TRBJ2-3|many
CASTRQGFGTDTQYF
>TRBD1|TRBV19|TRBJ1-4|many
CASSMGGDRGEKLFF